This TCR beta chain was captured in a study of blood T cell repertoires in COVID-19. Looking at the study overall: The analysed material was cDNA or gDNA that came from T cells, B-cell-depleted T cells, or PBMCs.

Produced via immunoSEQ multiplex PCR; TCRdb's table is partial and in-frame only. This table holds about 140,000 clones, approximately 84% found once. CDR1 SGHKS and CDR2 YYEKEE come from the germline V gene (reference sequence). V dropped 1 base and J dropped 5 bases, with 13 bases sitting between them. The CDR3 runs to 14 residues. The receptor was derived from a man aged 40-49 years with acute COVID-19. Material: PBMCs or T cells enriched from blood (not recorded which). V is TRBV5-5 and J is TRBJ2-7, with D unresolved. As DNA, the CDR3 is TGTGCCAGCAGCTTGCCGAGAGAACTGAACGAGCAGTACTTC. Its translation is CASSLPRELNEQYF.